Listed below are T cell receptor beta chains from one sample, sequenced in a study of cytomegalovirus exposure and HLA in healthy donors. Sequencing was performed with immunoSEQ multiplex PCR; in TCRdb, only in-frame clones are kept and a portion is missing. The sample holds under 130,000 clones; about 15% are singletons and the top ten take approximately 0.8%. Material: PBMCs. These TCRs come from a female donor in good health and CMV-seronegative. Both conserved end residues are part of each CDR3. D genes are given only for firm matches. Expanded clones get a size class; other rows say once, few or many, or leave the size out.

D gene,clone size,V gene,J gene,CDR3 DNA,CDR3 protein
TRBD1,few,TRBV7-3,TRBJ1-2,TGTGCCAGCAGCTTAACCGCGACAGGGGAGAACTATGGCTACACCTTC,CASSLTATGENYGYTF
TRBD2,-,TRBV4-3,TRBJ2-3,TGCGCCAGCAGCCAAGATTTCGAGACTAGCAGCACAGATACGCAGTATTTT,CASSQDFETSSTDTQYF
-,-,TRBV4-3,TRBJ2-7,TGCGCCAGCAGCCCGATCCTAGCGAGCGGTCCCTACGAGCAGTACTTC,CASSPILASGPYEQYF
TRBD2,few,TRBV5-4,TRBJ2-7,TGTGCCAGCAGCTCGTTAGCGGGGGCCTACTACGAGCAGTACTTC,CASSSLAGAYYEQYF
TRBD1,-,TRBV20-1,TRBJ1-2,TGCAGTGCTGGCAGGGGGGACTACACCTTC,CSAGRGDYTF
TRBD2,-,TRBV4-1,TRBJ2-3,TGCGCCAGCAGCCAACAGGCGGGGGGCACAGATACGCAGTATTTT,CASSQQAGGTDTQYF
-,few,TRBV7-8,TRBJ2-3,TGTGCCAGCAGCTTAGGCGGGGGCATCACAGATACGCAGTATTTT,CASSLGGGITDTQYF
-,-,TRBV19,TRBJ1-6,TGTGCCAGTAGTACCCAGCCGGGTCCGGTTGCTTCACCCCTCCACTTT,CASSTQPGPVASPLHF
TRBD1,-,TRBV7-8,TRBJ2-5,TGTGCCAGCAGCCAAAAGGGGACAGGACGGTACCAAGAGACCCAGTACTTC,CASSQKGTGRYQETQYF
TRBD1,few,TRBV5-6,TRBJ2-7,TGTGCTAGCAGCTTGGCCCAGGGGGCATACGAGCAGTACTTC,CASSLAQGAYEQYF
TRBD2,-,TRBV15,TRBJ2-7,TGTGCCACCAGCAGAGGTGACGGGACTAGCGGTTACGAGCAGTACTTC,CATSRGDGTSGYEQYF
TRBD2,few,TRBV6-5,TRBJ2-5,TGTGCCAGCAGCCCCCCGGGAGGCTTGGAGACCCAGTACTTC,CASSPPGGLETQYF
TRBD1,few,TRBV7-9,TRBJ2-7,TGTGCCAGCAGCTTCGGGACAGGGGACGAGCAGTACTTC,CASSFGTGDEQYF
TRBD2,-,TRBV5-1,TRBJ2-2,TGCGCCAGCAGCTTGGCCGGGACTACTAGCGGGGGAACCGGGGAGCTGTTTTTT,CASSLAGTTSGGTGELFF
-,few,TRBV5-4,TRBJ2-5,TGTGCCAGCAAGAGATCCAAAGGCGGGGAGACCCAGTACTTC,CASKRSKGGETQYF
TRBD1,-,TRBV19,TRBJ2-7,TGTGCCAGTAGTCCCTGGACCGGGACAGGGAACTACGAGCAGTACTTC,CASSPWTGTGNYEQYF
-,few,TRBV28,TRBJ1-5,TGTGCCAGCAGTTTAGCAGGGCGCAATCAGCCCCAGCATTTT,CASSLAGRNQPQHF
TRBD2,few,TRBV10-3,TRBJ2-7,TGTGCCATCAGTGAGCCTAGTAGGGTAGCGGGATGGATCTGCGAGCAGTACTTC,CAISEPSRVAGWICEQYF
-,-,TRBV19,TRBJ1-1,TGTGCCAGTAGGACAGAAATGAACACTGAAGCTTTCTTT,CASRTEMNTEAFF
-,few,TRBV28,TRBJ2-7,TGTGCCAGCAAAAGCGGCTCCTACGAGCAGTACTTC,CASKSGSYEQYF
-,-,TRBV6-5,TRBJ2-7,TGTGCCAGCAGTTACGATCGGCAGGCCTACGAGCAGTACTTC,CASSYDRQAYEQYF
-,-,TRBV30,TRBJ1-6,TGTGCCTGGGCCGAGAGGGCTGGTTCACCCCTCCACTTT,CAWAERAGSPLHF
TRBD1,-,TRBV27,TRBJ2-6,TGTGCCAGCAGTACCCCCCAGCCAGGACAGGGACGCTCTGGGGCCAACGTCCTGACTTTC,CASSTPQPGQGRSGANVLTF
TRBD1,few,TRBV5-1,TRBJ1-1,TGCGCCAGCAGCACCGGGACAGGGCTTATGGTTGAAGCTTTCTTT,CASSTGTGLMVEAFF
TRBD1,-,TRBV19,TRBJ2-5,TGTGCCAGTTCGGACAGGGGGCTTTGGTCCCAGTACTTC,CASSDRGLWSQYF
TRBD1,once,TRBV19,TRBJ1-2,TGTGCCAGTAGTATTGACGGACAGGGCTATGGCTACACCTTC,CASSIDGQGYGYTF
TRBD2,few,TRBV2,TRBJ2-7,TGTGCCAGCAGAGATCCTAGCGGACCCTACGAGCAGTACTTC,CASRDPSGPYEQYF
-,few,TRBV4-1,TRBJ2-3,TGCGCCAGCAGCCTCGAGACATCAGATACGCAGTATTTT,CASSLETSDTQYF
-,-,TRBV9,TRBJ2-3,TGTGCCAGCAGCGCCCCCCGCGGGCCCAGCACAGATACGCAGTATTTT,CASSAPRGPSTDTQYF
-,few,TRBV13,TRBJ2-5,TGTGCCAGCAGCTTAGGAGGGGGTAGGCAAGAGACCCAGTACTTC,CASSLGGGRQETQYF
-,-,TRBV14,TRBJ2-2,TGTGCCAGCAGCCAAGATCGGGGCACCGGGGAGCTGTTTTTT,CASSQDRGTGELFF
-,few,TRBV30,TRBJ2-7,TGTGCCTGGGGATGGGAGAGAAGCGAGCAGTACTTC,CAWGWERSEQYF
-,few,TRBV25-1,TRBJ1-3,TGTGCCAGCAGTGATTATTCCTCTGGAAACACCATATATTTT,CASSDYSSGNTIYF
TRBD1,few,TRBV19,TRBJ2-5,TGTGCCAGCTCGACAGGGGTTGGAGAGACCCAGTACTTC,CASSTGVGETQYF
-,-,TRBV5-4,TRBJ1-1,TGTGCCAGCAGCTTGGGGGGGCGTGGGACTGAAGCTTTCTTT,CASSLGGRGTEAFF
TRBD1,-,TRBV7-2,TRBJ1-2,TGTGCCAGCAGCTTAGGGCAGGGGGCGGGGTATGGCTACACCTTC,CASSLGQGAGYGYTF
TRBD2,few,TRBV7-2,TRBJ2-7,TGTGCCAGCAGCTTAGCCCCGGGACTAGCGGGAGGGCCGGGAAACGAGCAGTACTTC,CASSLAPGLAGGPGNEQYF
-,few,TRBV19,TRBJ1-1,TGTGCCAGTAGTATAGGCTCCGGGAACACTGAAGCTTTCTTT,CASSIGSGNTEAFF
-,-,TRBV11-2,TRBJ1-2,TGTGCCAGCAGCTTGGGCGGGCGCTATGGCTACACCTTC,CASSLGGRYGYTF
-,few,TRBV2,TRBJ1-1,TGTGCCAGTCGCCAGGGGACGAACACTGAAGCTTTCTTT,CASRQGTNTEAFF
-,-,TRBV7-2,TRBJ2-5,TGTGCCAGCAGCTTATACGGGACACCCCAAGAGACCCAGTACTTC,CASSLYGTPQETQYF
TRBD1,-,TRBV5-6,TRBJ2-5,TGTGCCAGCAGCAAAAAACGACAGGGTCAAGAGACCCAGTACTTC,CASSKKRQGQETQYF
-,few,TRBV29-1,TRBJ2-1,TGCAGCGTCTACCGGGCCAGGAGGCGCAATGAGCAGTTCTTC,CSVYRARRRNEQFF
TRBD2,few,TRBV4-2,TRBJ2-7,TGTGCCAGCAGCCAAGATATGCGGGAGCACAACGAGCAGTACTTC,CASSQDMREHNEQYF
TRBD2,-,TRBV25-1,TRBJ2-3,TGTGCCAGCACGATTGCGGGAGGGCCCACAGATACGCAGTATTTT,CASTIAGGPTDTQYF
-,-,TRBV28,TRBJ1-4,TGTGCCAGCAGTTTAGAGGGGGAGAGCGGTGAAAAACTGTTTTTT,CASSLEGESGEKLFF
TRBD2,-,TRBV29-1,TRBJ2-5,TGCAGCGTTGGGGCCGCGGGGGGGCACGAGACCCAGTACTTC,CSVGAAGGHETQYF
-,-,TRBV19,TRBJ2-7,TGTGCCAGTAGTATAGCTGGGGCCGATAGCTCCTACGAGCAGTACTTC,CASSIAGADSSYEQYF
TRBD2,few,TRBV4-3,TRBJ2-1,TGCGCCAGCAGCCAAGAGGGGCTGACTAGCGGGGGGCGAAGCTCCTACAATGAGCAGTTCTTC,CASSQEGLTSGGRSSYNEQFF
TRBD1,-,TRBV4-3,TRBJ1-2,TGCGCCAGCAGCCAAGTAAAAGGAGTGGCAGGGGGGCACCCCTATGGCTACACCTTC,CASSQVKGVAGGHPYGYTF
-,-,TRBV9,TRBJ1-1,TGTGCCAGCAGCGTAGCTGTGGGCCTGAACACTGAAGCTTTCTTT,CASSVAVGLNTEAFF
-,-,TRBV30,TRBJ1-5,TGTGCCTGGAATGTGGGAGTGAGTCAGCCCCAGCATTTT,CAWNVGVSQPQHF
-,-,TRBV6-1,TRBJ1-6,TGTGCCAGCAGTGAGCCCGCAGTGGGGCATTCACCCCTCCACTTT,CASSEPAVGHSPLHF
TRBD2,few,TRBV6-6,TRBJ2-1,TGTGCCAGCAGTTATGGGACTAGCGGCGCGGATGAGCAGTTCTTC,CASSYGTSGADEQFF
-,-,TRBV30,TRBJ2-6,TGTGCCTGGAGTGGGGGGCCCTCTGGGGCCAACGTCCTGACTTTC,CAWSGGPSGANVLTF
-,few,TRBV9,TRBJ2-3,TGTGCCAGCAGCGTAGGGGTGGGCGTAGATACGCAGTATTTT,CASSVGVGVDTQYF
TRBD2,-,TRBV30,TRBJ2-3,TGTGCCTGGAGTGTTCAAGCGGGGGCAGATACGCAGTATTTT,CAWSVQAGADTQYF
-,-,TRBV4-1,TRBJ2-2,TGCGCCAGCAGCCAAGCCTTGTCCGGGGAGCTGTTTTTT,CASSQALSGELFF